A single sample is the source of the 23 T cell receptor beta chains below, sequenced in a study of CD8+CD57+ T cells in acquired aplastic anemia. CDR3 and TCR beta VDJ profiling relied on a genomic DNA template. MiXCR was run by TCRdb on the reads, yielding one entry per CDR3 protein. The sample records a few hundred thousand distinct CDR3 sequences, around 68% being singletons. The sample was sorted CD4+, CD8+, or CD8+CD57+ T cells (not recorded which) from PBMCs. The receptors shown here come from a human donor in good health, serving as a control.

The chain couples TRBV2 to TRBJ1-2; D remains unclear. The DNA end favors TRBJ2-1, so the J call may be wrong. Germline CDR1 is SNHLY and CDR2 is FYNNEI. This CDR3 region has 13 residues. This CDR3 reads CASSGRVDDEQFF. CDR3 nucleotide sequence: TGTGCCAGCAGTGGCCGGGTGGACGATGAGCAGTTCTTC.

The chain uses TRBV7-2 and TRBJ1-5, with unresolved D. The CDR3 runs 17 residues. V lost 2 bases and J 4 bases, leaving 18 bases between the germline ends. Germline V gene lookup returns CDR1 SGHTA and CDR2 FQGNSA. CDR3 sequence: CASSLSLGRAGNQPQHF. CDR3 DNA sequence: TGTGCCAGCAGCTTAAGTCTAGGTCGGGCTGGGAATCAGCCCCAGCATTTT.

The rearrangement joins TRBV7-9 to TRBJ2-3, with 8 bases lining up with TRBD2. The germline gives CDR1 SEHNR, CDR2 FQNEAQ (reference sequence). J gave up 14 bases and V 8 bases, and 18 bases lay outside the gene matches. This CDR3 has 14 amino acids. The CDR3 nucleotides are TGTGCCAGCGGTCCGGGGGGGACCACAGGTAAGCCGTATTTT. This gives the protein CASGPGGTTGKPYF.

The CDR3 protein is CASSDSGGRSGQYF. In DNA, the CDR3 is TGTGCCAGCAGCGATAGCGGGGGTAGAAGCGGGCAGTACTTC. The V and J genes are TRBV9 and TRBJ2-7, with 9 bases aligning to TRBD2. Germline CDR1 and CDR2: SGDLS and YYNGEE. J was trimmed by 9 bases and V by 3 bases; bases with no gene match: 10. This CDR3 comprises 14 residues.

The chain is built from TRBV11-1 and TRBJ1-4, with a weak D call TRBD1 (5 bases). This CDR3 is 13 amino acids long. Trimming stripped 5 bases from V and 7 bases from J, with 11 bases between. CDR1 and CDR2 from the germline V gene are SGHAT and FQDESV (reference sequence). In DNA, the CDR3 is TGTGCCAGCAGCCCTACCCAGGGTGAAAAACTGTTTTTT. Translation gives CASSPTQGEKLFF.

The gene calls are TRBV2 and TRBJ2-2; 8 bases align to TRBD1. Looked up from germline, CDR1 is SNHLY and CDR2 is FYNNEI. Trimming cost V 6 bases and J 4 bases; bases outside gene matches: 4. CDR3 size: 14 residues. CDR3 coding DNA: TGTGCCAGCAGGACAGGGGACCGCACCGGGGAGCTGTTTTTT. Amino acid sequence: CASRTGDRTGELFF.

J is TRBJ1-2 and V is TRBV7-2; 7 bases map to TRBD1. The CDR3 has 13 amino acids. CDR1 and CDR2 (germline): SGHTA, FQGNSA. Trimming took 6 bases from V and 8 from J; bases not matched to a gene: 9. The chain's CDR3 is CASSLKGAQGYTF. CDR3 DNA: TGTGCCAGCAGTCTTAAGGGGGCGCAGGGCTACACCTTC.

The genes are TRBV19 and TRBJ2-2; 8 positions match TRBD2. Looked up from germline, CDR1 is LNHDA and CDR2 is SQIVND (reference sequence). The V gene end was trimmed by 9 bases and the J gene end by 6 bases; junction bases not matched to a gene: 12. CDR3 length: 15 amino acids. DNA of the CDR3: TGTGCCAGCTCCCACATCGGGGGGGAGGCCGGGGAGCTGTTTTTT. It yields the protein CASSHIGGEAGELFF.

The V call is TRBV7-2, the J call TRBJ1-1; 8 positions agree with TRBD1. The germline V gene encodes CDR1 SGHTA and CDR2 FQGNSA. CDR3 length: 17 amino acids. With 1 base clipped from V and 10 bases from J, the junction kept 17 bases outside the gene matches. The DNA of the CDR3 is TGTGCCAGCAGCTTAGTCGGACAGGGCTATGGCTACACCGTAGCTTTCTTT. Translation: CASSLVGQGYGYTVAFF.

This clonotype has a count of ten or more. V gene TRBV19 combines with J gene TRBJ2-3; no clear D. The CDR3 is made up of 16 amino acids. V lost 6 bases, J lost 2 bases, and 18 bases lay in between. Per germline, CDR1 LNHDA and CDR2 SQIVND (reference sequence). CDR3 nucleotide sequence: TGTGCCAGTAGCCCTTTGTATGGCAGAACCACAGATACGCAGTATTTT. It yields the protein CASSPLYGRTTDTQYF.

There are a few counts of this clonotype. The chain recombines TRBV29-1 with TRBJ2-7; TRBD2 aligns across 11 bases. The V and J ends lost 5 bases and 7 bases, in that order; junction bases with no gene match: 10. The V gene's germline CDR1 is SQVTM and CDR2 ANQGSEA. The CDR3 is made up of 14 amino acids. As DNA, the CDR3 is TGCAGCGTTAGGTTACTAGCGGGAGCAGGGGAGCAGTACTTC. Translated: CSVRLLAGAGEQYF.

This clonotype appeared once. The CDR3 spells CASNMTGTGGVKNEQFF. CDR3 in DNA: TGTGCCAGCAACATGACCGGGACAGGGGGGGTGAAAAATGAGCAGTTCTTC. The chain combines TRBV7-2 with TRBJ2-5, with 11 bases aligning to TRBD1. The last part of the DNA fits TRBJ2-1 better; the J call may be wrong. The CDR3 consists of 17 residues. From germline, CDR1 is SGHTA and CDR2 FQGNSA.

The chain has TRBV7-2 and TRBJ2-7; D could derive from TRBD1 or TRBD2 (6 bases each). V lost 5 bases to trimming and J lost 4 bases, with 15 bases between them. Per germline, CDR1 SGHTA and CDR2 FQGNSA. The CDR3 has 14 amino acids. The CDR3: CASSGRTESYEQYF. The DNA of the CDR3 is TGTGCCAGCAGCGGGAGGACAGAGTCTTACGAGCAGTACTTC.

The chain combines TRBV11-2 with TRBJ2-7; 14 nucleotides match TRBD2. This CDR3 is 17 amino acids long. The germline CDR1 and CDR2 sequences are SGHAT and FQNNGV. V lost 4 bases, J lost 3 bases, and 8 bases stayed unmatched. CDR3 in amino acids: CASSSNSGLAGGYEQYF. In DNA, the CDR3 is TGTGCCAGCAGCTCCAACAGCGGACTAGCGGGGGGCTACGAGCAGTACTTC.

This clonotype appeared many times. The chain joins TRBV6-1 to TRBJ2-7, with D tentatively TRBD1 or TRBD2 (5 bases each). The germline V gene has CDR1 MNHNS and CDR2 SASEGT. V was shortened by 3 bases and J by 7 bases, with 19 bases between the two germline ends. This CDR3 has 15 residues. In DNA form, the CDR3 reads TGTGCCAGCAGTGACCGCCGGGACCCTACGTTTGAGCAGTACTTC. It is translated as CASSDRRDPTFEQYF.

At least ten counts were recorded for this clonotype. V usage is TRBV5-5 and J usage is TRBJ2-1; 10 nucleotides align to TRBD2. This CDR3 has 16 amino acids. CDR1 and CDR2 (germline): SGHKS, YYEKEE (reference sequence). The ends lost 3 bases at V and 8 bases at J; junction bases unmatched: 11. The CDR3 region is CASSSPSSGGAHEQFF. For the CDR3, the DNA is TGTGCCAGCAGCTCCCCCTCCAGCGGGGGGGCCCATGAGCAGTTCTTC.

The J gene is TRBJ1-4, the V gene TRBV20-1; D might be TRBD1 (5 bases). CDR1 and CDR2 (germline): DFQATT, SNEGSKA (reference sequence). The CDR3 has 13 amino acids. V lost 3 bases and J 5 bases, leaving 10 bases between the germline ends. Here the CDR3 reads CSASEKGNEKLFF. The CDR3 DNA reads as TGCAGTGCTAGTGAAAAGGGGAATGAAAAACTGTTTTTT.

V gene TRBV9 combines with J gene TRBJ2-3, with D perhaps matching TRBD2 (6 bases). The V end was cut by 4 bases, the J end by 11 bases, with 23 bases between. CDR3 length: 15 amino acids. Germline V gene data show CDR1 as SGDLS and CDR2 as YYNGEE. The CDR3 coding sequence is TGTGCCAGCAGCCCACTTTACGGGGGTGGCAATGAGCAGTATTTT. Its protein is CASSPLYGGGNEQYF.

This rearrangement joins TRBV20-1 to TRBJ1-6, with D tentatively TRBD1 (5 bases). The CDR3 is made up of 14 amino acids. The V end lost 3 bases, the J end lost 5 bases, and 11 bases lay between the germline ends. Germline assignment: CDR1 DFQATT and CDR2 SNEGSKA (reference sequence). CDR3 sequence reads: CSASRGTDNSPLHF. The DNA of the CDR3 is TGCAGTGCTAGCCGTGGGACCGATAATTCACCCCTCCACTTT.

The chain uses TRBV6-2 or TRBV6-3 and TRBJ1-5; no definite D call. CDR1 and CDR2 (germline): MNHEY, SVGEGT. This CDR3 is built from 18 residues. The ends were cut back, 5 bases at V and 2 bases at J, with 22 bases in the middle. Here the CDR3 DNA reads TGTGCCAGCAGTAGTGACGAGGGTGGCTCTTGGGGCAATCAGCCCCAGCATTTT. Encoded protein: CASSSDEGGSWGNQPQHF.

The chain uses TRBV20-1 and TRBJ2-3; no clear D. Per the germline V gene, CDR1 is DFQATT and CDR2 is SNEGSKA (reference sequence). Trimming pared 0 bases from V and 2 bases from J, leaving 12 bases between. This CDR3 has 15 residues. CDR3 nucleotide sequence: TGCAGTGCTAGAGATGAAGCTAACTACACAGATACGCAGTATTTT. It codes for CSARDEANYTDTQYF.

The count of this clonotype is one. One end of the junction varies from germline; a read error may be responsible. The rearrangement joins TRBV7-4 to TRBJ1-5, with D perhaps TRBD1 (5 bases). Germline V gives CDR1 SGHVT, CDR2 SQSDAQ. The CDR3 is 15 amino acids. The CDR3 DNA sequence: TGCGCCAGCGGCCACACCGGGACTCAAGATCAGCCCCAGCATTTT. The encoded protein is CASGHTGTQDQPQHF.

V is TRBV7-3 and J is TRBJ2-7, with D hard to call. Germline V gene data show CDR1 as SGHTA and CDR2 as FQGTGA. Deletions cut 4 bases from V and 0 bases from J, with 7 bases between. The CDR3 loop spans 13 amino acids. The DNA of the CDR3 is TGTGCCAGCAGCTCGCCCAGCTCCTACGAGCAGTACTTC. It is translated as CASSSPSSYEQYF. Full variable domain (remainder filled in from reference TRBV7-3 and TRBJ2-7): GAGVSQTPSNKVTEKGKYVELRCDPISGHTALYWYRQSLGQGPEFLIYFQGTGAADDSGLPNDRFFAVRPEGSVSTLKIQRTERGDSAVYLCASSSPSSYEQYFGPGTRLTVT.